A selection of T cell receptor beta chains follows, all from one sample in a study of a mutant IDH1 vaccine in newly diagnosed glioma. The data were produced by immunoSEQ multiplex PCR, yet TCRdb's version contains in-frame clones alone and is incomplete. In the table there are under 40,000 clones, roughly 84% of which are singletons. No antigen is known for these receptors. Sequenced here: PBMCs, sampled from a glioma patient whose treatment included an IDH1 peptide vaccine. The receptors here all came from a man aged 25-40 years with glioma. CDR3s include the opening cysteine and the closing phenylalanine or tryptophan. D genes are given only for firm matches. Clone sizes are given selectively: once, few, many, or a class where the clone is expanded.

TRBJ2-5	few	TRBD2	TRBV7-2	TGTGCCAGCAGCTTTAGCGGGGCCCTGGGGACCCAGTACTTC	CASSFSGALGTQYF
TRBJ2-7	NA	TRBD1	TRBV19	TGTGCCAGTAGTGGTCCGGGACAGGGTGGTTACGAGCAGTACTTC	CASSGPGQGGYEQYF
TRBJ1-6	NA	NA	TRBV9	TGTGCCAGCAGTGAACAGGTCTCTGGTTCACCCCTCCACTTT	CASSEQVSGSPLHF
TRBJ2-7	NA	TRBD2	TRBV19	TGTGCCAGTAGTACGGGGGGACTATACGAGCAGTACTTC	CASSTGGLYEQYF
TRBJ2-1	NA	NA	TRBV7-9	TGTGCCAGCAGCCCACCGGGTTATTCCTACAATGAGCAGTTCTTC	CASSPPGYSYNEQFF
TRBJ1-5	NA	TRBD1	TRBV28	TGTGCCAGCACCGGCAACCGGGACAGGGACAATCAGCCCCAGCATTTT	CASTGNRDRDNQPQHF
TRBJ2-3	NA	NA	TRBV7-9	TGTGCCAGCAGCTTAGGGGGGTTGGGCACAGATACGCAGTATTTT	CASSLGGLGTDTQYF
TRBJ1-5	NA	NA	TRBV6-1	TGTGCCAGCAGTACCAATCATCAGCCCCAGCATTTT	CASSTNHQPQHF
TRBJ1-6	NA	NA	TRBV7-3	TGTGCCAGCAGCTTAACTGTCCAGGGTCGGTCACCCCTCCACTTT	CASSLTVQGRSPLHF
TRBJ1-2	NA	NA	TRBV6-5	TGTGCCAGCAGAACCGGGGACTATGGCTACACCTTC	CASRTGDYGYTF
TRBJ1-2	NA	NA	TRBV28	TGTGCCAGCAGTTTTCATTTGCCTGGCTACACCTTC	CASSFHLPGYTF
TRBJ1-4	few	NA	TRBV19	TGTGCCAGTGCCGGCGGGGGCTCTAATGAAAAACTGTTTTTT	CASAGGGSNEKLFF
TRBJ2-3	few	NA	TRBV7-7	TGTGCCAGCAGCTTAGGGGGGGTTTCAGATACGCAGTATTTT	CASSLGGVSDTQYF
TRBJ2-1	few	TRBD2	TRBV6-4	TGTGCCAGCAGTGATTTGGCGGGGGGCTTCTACAATGAGCAGTTCTTC	CASSDLAGGFYNEQFF
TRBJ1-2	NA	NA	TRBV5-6	TGTGCCAGCAGCTTGGCCCGGAACTATGGCTACACCTTC	CASSLARNYGYTF
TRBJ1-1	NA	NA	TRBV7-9	TGTGCCAGCCAATGGACCCTACGGGCCACTGAAGCTTTCTTT	CASQWTLRATEAFF
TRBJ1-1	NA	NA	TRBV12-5	TGTGCTAGTGGTCGCCGGGAGGGGCAGAGTGAAGCTTTCTTT	CASGRREGQSEAFF
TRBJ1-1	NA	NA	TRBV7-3	TGTGCCAGCAGCTTATCGCCGGCAGGGCGGGGGTGGATGAACACTGAAGCTTTCTTT	CASSLSPAGRGWMNTEAFF
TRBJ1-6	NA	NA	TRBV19	TGTGCCAGTAGTCCCAGTGTGCTGGGACTGATTAATTCACCCCTCCACTTT	CASSPSVLGLINSPLHF
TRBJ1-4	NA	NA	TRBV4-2	TGTGCCAGCAGTGGGTCCCACACTTCAACTAATGAAAAACTGTTTTTT	CASSGSHTSTNEKLFF
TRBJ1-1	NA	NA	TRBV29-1	TGCAGCGTACGAGGAGGGGAATACACTGAAGCTTTCTTT	CSVRGGEYTEAFF
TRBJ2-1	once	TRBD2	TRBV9	TGTGCCAGCAGCGTAACGCCGGGACTAGCGGACAATGAGCAGTTCTTC	CASSVTPGLADNEQFF
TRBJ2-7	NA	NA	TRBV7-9	TGTGCCAGCAGCTTAGCACAGGATAAGTCCTACGAGCAGTACTTC	CASSLAQDKSYEQYF
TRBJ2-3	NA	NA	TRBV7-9	TGTGCCAGCAGCTTCGCTAGCTGGACAGATACGCAGTATTTT	CASSFASWTDTQYF
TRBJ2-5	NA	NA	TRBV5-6	TGTGCCAGCAGCTTGGGTCTAGAAAGACAAGAGACCCAGTACTTC	CASSLGLERQETQYF
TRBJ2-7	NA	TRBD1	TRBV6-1	TGTGCCAGCAGTGACTACGACAGGGACCCCCTCCCCTACGAGCAGTACTTC	CASSDYDRDPLPYEQYF
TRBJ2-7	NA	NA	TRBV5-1	TGCGCCAGCAGCGACCGATCGGACGCAGCCTACGAGCAGTACTTC	CASSDRSDAAYEQYF
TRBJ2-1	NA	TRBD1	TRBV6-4	TGTGCCAGCAGTGACCCGGACAGGGGACGGTCCTACAATGAGCAGTTCTTC	CASSDPDRGRSYNEQFF
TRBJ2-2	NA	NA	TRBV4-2	TGTGCCAGCAGCCAAGACCCTGATAGAACCGGGGAGCTGTTTTTT	CASSQDPDRTGELFF
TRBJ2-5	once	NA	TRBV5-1	TGCGCCAGCAGCACGGGACCAAGGATCGGGACCCAGTACTTC	CASSTGPRIGTQYF
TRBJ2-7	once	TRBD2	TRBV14	TGTGCCAGCAGGGAAAAGCGGGAGGGCCACGAGATCCACGAGCAGTACTTC	CASREKREGHEIHEQYF
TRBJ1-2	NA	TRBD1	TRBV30	TGTGCCTGGAGGGACACGGGACAGTTATATGGCTACACCTTC	CAWRDTGQLYGYTF
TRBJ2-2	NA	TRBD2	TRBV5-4	TGTGCCAGCAGCCTGGGACTAGACGCGACCGGGGAGCTGTTTTTT	CASSLGLDATGELFF
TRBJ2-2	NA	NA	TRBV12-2	TGTGCAAGTCGCTTAGGCGGGAGGGGCACCGGGGAGCTGTTTTTT	CASRLGGRGTGELFF
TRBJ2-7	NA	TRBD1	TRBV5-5	TGTGCCAGCAGCCAAATCACAGGGGGCGAGCAGTACTTC	CASSQITGGEQYF
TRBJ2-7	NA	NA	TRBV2	TGTGCCAGCGGCTTGGTGGGGGGCTACGAGCAGTACTTC	CASGLVGGYEQYF
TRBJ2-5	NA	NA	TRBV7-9	TGTGCCAGCAGCTTAGCTGGCCACAGACAAGAGACCCAGTACTTC	CASSLAGHRQETQYF
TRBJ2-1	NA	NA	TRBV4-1	TGCGCCAGCAGCCACCCGGGCACGGACAATGAGCAGTTCTTC	CASSHPGTDNEQFF
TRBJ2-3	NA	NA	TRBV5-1	TGCGCCAGCAGCTTGGAACTGGGTACGCAGTATTTT	CASSLELGTQYF
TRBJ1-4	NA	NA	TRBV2	TGTGCCAGCAATCCGGGAGAAACTCTGAGGGACGAAAAACTGTTTTTT	CASNPGETLRDEKLFF
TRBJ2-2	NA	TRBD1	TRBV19	TGTGCCAGTAGCCCGGGACAGAAGGCCGGGGAGCTGTTTTTT	CASSPGQKAGELFF
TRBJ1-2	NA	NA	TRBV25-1	TGTGCCAGCAGCTTGGACGGCTATGGCTACACCTTC	CASSLDGYGYTF
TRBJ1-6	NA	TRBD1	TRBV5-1	TGCGCCAGCAGCTTAAGGCCGGGACAGGGGTATTCACCCCTCCACTTT	CASSLRPGQGYSPLHF
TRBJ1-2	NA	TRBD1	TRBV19	TGTGCCAGTAGTCCGACAGGGGGCGGGTATGGCTACACCTTC	CASSPTGGGYGYTF
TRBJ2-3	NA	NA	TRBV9	TGTGCCAGCAGCGTAGTAGGTCGCTCCACAGATACGCAGTATTTT	CASSVVGRSTDTQYF
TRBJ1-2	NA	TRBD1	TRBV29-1	TGCAGCGTCGATAACAGGGGGACTAACTATGGCTACACCTTC	CSVDNRGTNYGYTF
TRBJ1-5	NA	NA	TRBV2	TGTGCCAGCACTGGGGGCAGGGGCAATCAGCCCCAGCATTTT	CASTGGRGNQPQHF
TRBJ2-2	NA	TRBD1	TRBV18	TGTGCCAGCTCACCACTAGACAGGGCGAACACCGGGGAGCTGTTTTTT	CASSPLDRANTGELFF
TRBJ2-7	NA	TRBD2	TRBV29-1	TGCAGCGCAACCCCGACTAGCGGGGTCTCCGAGCAGTACTTC	CSATPTSGVSEQYF
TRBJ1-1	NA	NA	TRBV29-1	TGCAGCGTTAGTACGAACACTGAAGCTTTCTTT	CSVSTNTEAFF